Listed below are T cell receptor beta chains from one sample, sequenced in a study of cytomegalovirus exposure and HLA in healthy donors. Generated by immunoSEQ multiplex PCR, the TCRdb table keeps only in-frame clones and is missing some. The profile shows approximately 190,000 clones, approximately 80% of them singletons. Source material: PBMCs. These receptors came from a boy between 2 and 10 years old in good health and CMV-seronegative. The CDR3 runs from the conserved cysteine through the conserved F or W. Only part of the rows carry a size: once, few, many, or a class if the clone is expanded.

V,size,J,CDR3
TRBV6-1,-,TRBJ2-2,CASNFGQGTTGELFF
TRBV7-9,-,TRBJ1-3,CASSLDVYSGNTIYF
TRBV7-2,few,TRBJ1-5,CASSYGQGQPQHF
TRBV9,-,TRBJ2-1,CASSPRPQGEQFF
TRBV7-9,-,TRBJ2-7,CASSQSLAGRHEQYF
TRBV6-1,-,TRBJ2-7,CASTNRGAYEQYF
TRBV6-6,once,TRBJ1-3,CASSRSSSGNTIYF
TRBV11-2,-,TRBJ1-1,CASSHGGGTVKTEAFF
TRBV29-1,once,TRBJ2-3,CSVEVPYTDTQYF
TRBV2,-,TRBJ1-2,CASSDPGQFYGYTF
TRBV6-5,-,TRBJ2-5,CASSYGGIRETQYF
TRBV5-1,-,TRBJ2-3,CASSFSSGVSDTQYF
TRBV21-1,once,TRBJ2-2,CASSTRTGMFRWTGELFF
TRBV6-6,few,TRBJ1-2,CASSYLFYGYTF
TRBV7-9,once,TRBJ2-7,CASSFARSGGAWYEQYF
TRBV6-1,-,TRBJ2-1,CASSEVASLWQFF
TRBV12-5,-,TRBJ2-7,CASRDRGLDEQYF
TRBV29-1,-,TRBJ2-2,CSVATGQGLAGELFF
TRBV7-2,once,TRBJ2-6,CASSLGGSRGGSGANVLTF
TRBV30,once,TRBJ2-5,CAWNRGVGGETQYF
TRBV5-5,-,TRBJ1-2,CASSLGGRERDGYTF
TRBV4-1,-,TRBJ2-3,CASSSVPGGGGADTQYF
TRBV6-1,-,TRBJ2-3,CASRAWGVMADTQYF
TRBV2,few,TRBJ2-2,CASRRAGGGSNTGELFF
TRBV28,few,TRBJ2-5,CASRGGTGETQYF
TRBV5-1,-,TRBJ1-2,CASSFQGSIDYGYTF
TRBV2,-,TRBJ2-1,CASNRLAGGKDEQFF
TRBV7-9,-,TRBJ1-3,CASSLGQGLAGNTIYF
TRBV7-2,-,TRBJ2-5,CASSWGQGQETQYF
TRBV7-3,-,TRBJ2-4,CASSFPGQGKNIQYF
TRBV5-6,once,TRBJ1-2,CASSRLQGDYGYTF
TRBV13,few,TRBJ2-7,CASSLSGTGFYEQYF
TRBV21-1,-,TRBJ1-2,CASKQGAINYGYTF
TRBV2,-,TRBJ1-1,CASRGTGAFF
TRBV18,-,TRBJ2-3,CASSPLGARTDTQYF
TRBV13,-,TRBJ2-2,CASSLGRRLAGEITGELFF
TRBV5-1,-,TRBJ2-7,CASSSRQGHYEQYF
TRBV5-6,-,TRBJ1-2,CASSPTGHSIYGYTF
TRBV29-1,-,TRBJ2-5,CSAGQRVLETQYF
TRBV7-9,once,TRBJ1-1,CASSLTSVNTEAFF
TRBV1,-,TRBJ1-3,CTSSPPPRPVIYISSGNTIYF
TRBV11-3,-,TRBJ2-7,CAGWNTGWYEQYF
TRBV5-1,-,TRBJ1-1,CASSSQQGAGTEAFF
TRBV6-1,-,TRBJ2-3,CASSKGTSGGSFTQYF
TRBV15,-,TRBJ1-6,CATSSFFRDGLGAGFSPLHF
TRBV7-3,-,TRBJ2-5,CASSDRVPLSGTQYF
TRBV7-2,-,TRBJ2-7,CASSFARGTYEQYF
TRBV19,-,TRBJ1-3,CASHDGAGNTIYF
TRBV25-1,-,TRBJ2-7,CASSESWDRAYEQYF
TRBV5-1,-,TRBJ2-5,CASSPGGTGGEETQYF
TRBV5-4,-,TRBJ2-5,CASSLSGNQETQYF
TRBV9,-,TRBJ1-1,CASSVVVWGQGNTEAFF
TRBV2,-,TRBJ1-1,CATTGAPNTEAFF
TRBV6-1,-,TRBJ1-2,CASSPPKPGPYGYTF